A selection of T cell receptor beta chains follows, all from one sample in a study of cytomegalovirus exposure and HLA in healthy donors. Using immunoSEQ multiplex PCR, the repertoire was profiled, and TCRdb retains in-frame clones only, with some absent. The table lists just over 50,000 clones. The material sequenced was PBMCs. All receptors derive from a woman aged 60 to 75 in good health and CMV-seropositive. The CDR3 runs from the conserved cysteine through the conserved F or W. The order of the fields is V gene, D gene, J gene, CDR3 length, CDR3 protein, CDR3 DNA. The D gene is left open where the match is weak.

TRBV6-5	NA	TRBJ1-1	15	CASSYSLGGAAEAFF	TGTGCCAGCAGTTACTCCCTGGGTGGAGCCGCTGAAGCTTTCTTT
TRBV6-1	TRBD1	TRBJ1-6	20	CASSEAPFWTGTYNNSPLHF	TGTGCCAGCAGTGAAGCCCCCTTTTGGACAGGGACTTATAATAATTCACCCCTACACTTT
TRBV2	NA	TRBJ1-1	19	CASSENRRGGSLMNTEAFF	TGTGCCAGCAGTGAAAATCGGAGGGGGGGTTCACTCATGAACACTGAAGCTTTCTTT
TRBV2	NA	TRBJ1-2	15	CASSDARSSNYGYTF	TGTGCCAGCAGTGATGCGAGGAGTTCTAACTATGGCTACACCTTC
TRBV19	NA	TRBJ2-3	15	CASSISTGGADTQYF	TGTGCCAGTAGTATATCTACAGGTGGGGCAGATACGCAGTATTTT
TRBV18	NA	TRBJ1-1	13	CASSPTGNTEAFF	TGTGCCAGCTCACCTACAGGGAACACTGAAGCTTTCTTT
TRBV18	TRBD2	TRBJ2-7	17	CASSPGTSGVSAYEQYF	TGTGCCAGCTCACCAGGGACTAGCGGGGTGAGCGCCTACGAGCAGTACTTC
TRBV4-3	NA	TRBJ1-1	16	CASSQGAGAMNTEAFF	TGCGCCAGCAGCCAAGGGGCAGGGGCGATGAACACTGAAGCTTTCTTT
TRBV29-1	NA	TRBJ1-2	13	CSVVGKGDYGYTF	TGCAGCGTTGTCGGGAAGGGAGACTATGGCTACACCTTC
TRBV14	NA	TRBJ2-1	13	CASDELVGGEQFF	TGTGCCAGCGACGAGCTCGTCGGGGGTGAGCAGTTCTTC
TRBV5-5	NA	TRBJ2-7	12	CASSLGTYEQYF	TGTGCCAGCAGCTTGGGTACCTACGAGCAGTACTTC
TRBV6-6	NA	TRBJ1-4	16	CASTEAGAATNEKLFF	TGTGCCAGCACCGAGGCGGGGGCCGCAACTAATGAAAAACTGTTTTTT
TRBV5-1	NA	TRBJ1-1	11	CASSRAGDAFF	TGCGCCAGCAGCCGGGCAGGGGACGCTTTCTTT
TRBV27	NA	TRBJ1-1	12	CASRSIGTEAFF	TGTGCCAGCAGAAGCATCGGCACTGAAGCTTTCTTT
TRBV10-3	NA	TRBJ1-2	12	CAISPGGNGYTF	TGTGCCATCTCCCCGGGAGGGAATGGCTACACCTTC
TRBV9	TRBD2	TRBJ2-2	15	CASSVADGRTGELFF	TGTGCCAGCAGCGTAGCGGACGGGAGGACCGGGGAGCTGTTTTTT
TRBV19	TRBD1	TRBJ2-7	14	CASSIAQGAYEQYF	TGTGCCAGTAGTATAGCGCAGGGGGCCTACGAGCAGTACTTC
TRBV11-2	NA	TRBJ2-1	14	CASSLGGAVGEQFF	TGTGCCAGCAGCTTAGGTGGCGCCGTCGGGGAGCAGTTCTTC
TRBV4-1	TRBD1	TRBJ1-1	17	CASSPLYGGTVNTEAFF	TGCGCCAGCAGCCCTCTTTATGGCGGGACAGTGAACACTGAAGCTTTCTTT
TRBV2	NA	TRBJ1-1	14	CASRKRGQNTEAFF	TGTGCCAGCAGAAAACGAGGGCAGAACACTGAAGCTTTCTTT
TRBV10-3	NA	TRBJ1-2	15	CAISESGGSNYGYTF	TGTGCCATCAGTGAGTCCGGAGGATCAAACTATGGCTACACCTTC
TRBV9	NA	TRBJ2-3	14	CASSSQWITDTQYF	TGTGCCAGCAGTTCACAGTGGATCACAGATACGCAGTATTTT
TRBV10-3	NA	TRBJ2-3	12	CATAGGTDTQYF	TGTGCCACAGCAGGGGGCACAGATACGCAGTATTTT
TRBV15	NA	TRBJ2-5	13	CATSRDAGAKQYF	TGTGCCACCAGCAGAGATGCGGGCGCTAAGCAGTACTTC
TRBV19	TRBD1	TRBJ2-7	14	CASRRTGGAYEQYF	TGTGCCAGTAGGAGGACAGGGGGGGCCTACGAGCAGTACTTC
TRBV4-3	TRBD2	TRBJ2-3	14	CASSQDLAGNTQYF	TGCGCCAGCAGCCAAGATCTAGCGGGGAATACGCAGTATTTT
TRBV5-6	TRBD1	TRBJ1-5	17	CASSLRQGALSNQPQHF	TGTGCCAGCAGCCTCAGACAGGGGGCCCTTAGCAATCAGCCCCAGCATTTT
TRBV27	NA	TRBJ1-5	15	CASSLAGARNQPQHF	TGTGCCAGCAGTTTAGCAGGGGCCCGCAATCAGCCCCAGCATTTT
TRBV18	TRBD2	TRBJ2-3	17	CASSPRVAGISTDTQYF	TGTGCCAGCTCACCGCGGGTAGCGGGGATTAGCACAGATACGCAGTATTTT
TRBV2	TRBD1	TRBJ1-2	14	CAGRGQGATYGYTF	TGTGCCGGGAGGGGACAGGGGGCGACCTATGGCTACACCTTC
TRBV4-1	NA	TRBJ1-5	16	CASSQVLEIQPQPQHF	TGCGCCAGCAGCCAAGTCCTAGAAATACAACCTCAGCCCCAGCATTTT
TRBV4-1	NA	TRBJ2-5	14	CASSPRTVQETQYF	TGCGCCAGCAGCCCGAGGACTGTACAAGAGACCCAGTACTTC
TRBV4-3	NA	TRBJ1-5	19	CASSLRTRATTNSNQPQHF	TGCGCCAGCAGCCTTCGGACGCGGGCCACCACCAATAGCAATCAGCCCCAGCATTTT
TRBV2	TRBD1	TRBJ1-3	14	CASSPTGAGNTIYF	TGTGCCAGCAGTCCGACAGGGGCTGGAAACACCATATATTTT
TRBV28	NA	TRBJ1-5	15	CASSSRGYSNQPQHF	TGTGCCAGCAGTTCCCGGGGTTATAGCAATCAGCCCCAGCATTTT
TRBV5-6	TRBD1	TRBJ1-5	15	CASSSTGVGNQPQHF	TGTGCCAGCAGCTCGACAGGGGTCGGCAATCAGCCCCAGCATTTT
TRBV6-5	TRBD1	TRBJ1-6	12	CASSGTAGPLHF	TGTGCCAGCAGTGGGACAGCCGGGCCCCTACACTTT
TRBV23-1	TRBD1	TRBJ1-5	16	CASSQWRDRDYQPQHF	TGCGCCAGCAGTCAATGGAGGGACAGGGATTATCAGCCCCAGCATTTT
TRBV7-9	TRBD1	TRBJ1-1	15	CASSPTTTGGAEAFF	TGTGCCAGCAGCCCGACAACCACAGGGGGTGCTGAAGCTTTCTTT
TRBV19	TRBD1	TRBJ1-6	16	CASSTTGDIYNSPLHF	TGTGCCAGTAGTACTACAGGGGACATTTATAATTCACCCCTCCACTTT
TRBV7-2	NA	TRBJ2-7	15	CASSLAREVVYEQYF	TGTGCCAGCAGCTTAGCGCGAGAAGTGGTGTACGAGCAGTACTTC
TRBV5-1	NA	TRBJ2-5	14	CASSTGTGQETQYF	TGCGCCAGCAGCACCGGGACTGGGCAAGAGACCCAGTACTTC
TRBV6-5	TRBD2	TRBJ2-3	15	CASRLLAAIPDTQYF	TGTGCCAGCAGATTACTAGCGGCGATACCGGATACGCAGTATTTT
TRBV14	NA	TRBJ2-7	14	CASSPQGIAYEQYF	TGTGCCAGCAGCCCCCAGGGCATTGCCTACGAGCAGTACTTC
TRBV7-2	NA	TRBJ1-4	15	CASSLGGRYHEKLFF	TGTGCCAGCAGCTTAGGCGGAAGATACCATGAAAAACTGTTTTTT
TRBV6-5	TRBD2	TRBJ2-7	16	CASSYSAGLASYEQYF	TGTGCCAGCAGTTACTCGGCGGGACTAGCGAGTTACGAGCAGTACTTC
TRBV19	NA	TRBJ2-1	14	CASSRESYYNEQFF	TGTGCCAGTAGCCGGGAAAGCTATTACAATGAGCAGTTCTTC
TRBV2	TRBD1	TRBJ1-1	13	CASSLDRGTEAFF	TGTGCCAGCAGCCTTGACAGGGGGACTGAAGCTTTCTTT
TRBV6-1	NA	TRBJ2-1	15	CASNPRTDPADEQFF	TGTGCCAGCAACCCCCGGACAGACCCAGCCGATGAGCAGTTCTTC
TRBV19	TRBD1	TRBJ2-7	16	CASISDVEDRGDEQYF	TGTGCCAGTATATCAGACGTCGAGGACAGGGGCGACGAGCAGTACTTC
TRBV19	TRBD1	TRBJ2-3	16	CASIKRSGQGTDTQYF	TGTGCCAGTATCAAGCGCTCGGGACAGGGGACAGATACGCAGTATTTT
TRBV11-3	NA	TRBJ1-1	15	CASSPRQAWGTEAFF	TGTGCCAGCAGCCCTCGACAGGCCTGGGGCACTGAAGCTTTCTTT
TRBV7-9	TRBD1	TRBJ1-2	15	CASSFKGARAYGYTF	TGTGCCAGCAGCTTCAAGGGGGCGCGGGCCTATGGCTACACCTTC
TRBV6-1	TRBD2	TRBJ2-1	15	CASRTSWGGGNEQFF	TGTGCCAGCAGAACCTCCTGGGGCGGGGGGAATGAGCAGTTCTTC
TRBV4-1	TRBD1	TRBJ1-2	16	CASSQARDRLPWGYTF	TGCGCCAGCAGCCAAGCACGGGACAGGCTTCCCTGGGGCTACACCTTC